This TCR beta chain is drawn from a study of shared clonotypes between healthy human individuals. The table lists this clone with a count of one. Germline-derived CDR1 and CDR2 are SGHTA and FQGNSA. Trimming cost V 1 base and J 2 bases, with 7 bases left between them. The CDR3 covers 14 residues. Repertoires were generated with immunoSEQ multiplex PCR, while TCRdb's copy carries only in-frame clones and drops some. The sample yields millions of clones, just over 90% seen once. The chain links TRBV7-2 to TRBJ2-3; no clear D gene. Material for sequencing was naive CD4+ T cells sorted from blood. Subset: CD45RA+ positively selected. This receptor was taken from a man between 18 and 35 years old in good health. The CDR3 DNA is TGTGCCAGCAGCTTAGGAGACCCCACAGATACGCAGTATTTT. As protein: CASSLGDPTDTQYF.